The present T cell receptor (beta chain) was sequenced within a study of identical twins (dated by TCRdb to 2015 to 2016). For the wider study: To test whether fetal clonotypes persist, this study deep-sequenced TCR alpha and beta repertoires from monozygotic twins, from unrelated adults of various ages, and from cord blood. Replicate twin experiments were performed at different times using different library preparation protocols to rule out contamination. Overall study results and their limits: Out-of-frame TCR alpha sharing in monozygotic twins was systematically underestimated by recombination models, whereas sharing between unrelated individuals was in agreement with the recombination models. Excess twin sharing in beta out-of-frame sequences was weaker because fewer shared sequences lowered the signal-to-noise ratio. Conclusions relied on cross-sectional statistical analysis, since the same donors could not be followed over many years. Abundant cord blood beta clonotypes had fewer insertions, young adult naive repertoires showed a similar but weaker trend, and memory repertoires showed no such trend. Invariant T cells such as MAIT and iNKT could partly confound zero-insertion analyses, though diverse VJ usage argued against this for most clonotypes. Compared with coincidental sharing between unrelated individuals, an excess of low generation-probability sequences was observed among out-of-frame TCR alpha sequences shared between twins.

Library preparation employed 5' RACE. Sequencing used an Illumina HiSeq 2000. Template switching introduced a universal primer binding site; the final cDNA contained a unique molecular identifier, enabling accurate counting of TCR cDNA molecules. Specific primers in the conserved constant-segment region were used to synthesize first-strand cDNA for the TCR alpha and beta chains. To control for contamination, every cDNA library was double barcoded, receiving both a SMART-Mk sample barcode and Illumina barcodes. TruSeq adapter sequences along with Illumina sample barcodes were introduced in two successive PCR steps. TCR alpha and beta cDNA libraries were sequenced on the Illumina HiSeq platform with custom primers. Regarding the original processing steps: Raw reads were processed with MiGEC to extract unique molecular identifiers, and MiXCR was used to determine CDR3 positions. For each individual, recombination models were inferred using an EM algorithm with the repgenHMM and IGoR tools. Shared clonotype analysis was performed with the tcR package in R, normalizing sharing by the product of cloneset sizes. To study raw recombination free of thymic and clonal selection effects, out-of-frame nonproductive sequences were analyzed. TCRdb reanalyzed the raw reads on its own, using fastp at Q25 for trimming and MiXCR for clone calling, and kept in-frame beta chains. Each CDR3 protein gets just one entry, which takes the most common genes and DNA from the rows behind it. The V and J calls follow TCRdb's processing rather than the paper's. The table for this sample lists under 1 million distinct CDR3 sequences; 12% of them were counted only once. The ten biggest clones cover around 1.6% of the sample.

This clonotype was recorded a few times. Its antigen is still unknown. No base quality values were provided; no much bigger clone lies one nucleotide off. The CDR3 holds 10 amino acids from the cysteine to the phenylalanine. Only the CDR3 region is kept as DNA, spanning 30 bases read in frame from base 1. From a lookup of the germline V gene, CDR1 and CDR2 are SNHLY and FYNNEI. All donors were healthy Caucasians. The twin cohort comprised three pairs of female monozygotic twins, all aged roughly 18 to 30 years. The RNA used for TCR libraries was isolated from peripheral blood mononuclear cells. These data were also filed under a second study, of yellow fever vaccine responses in identical twins. The second publication reports: The authors reported that the T cell response to vaccination in identical twins appeared partly convergent and partly personalized. In the study, vaccine-responding T cell clones were precisely tracked in identical twins.

This TCR derives from a woman younger than 30 in good health. The sequencing input was PBMCs. The chain is made from TRBV2 and TRBJ2-2; the D gene identity is not certain. The DNA sequence is TGTGCAGGCTTTGCGGGGGAGCTGTTTTTT. The translation is CAGFAGELFF.